This record covers a single T cell receptor (beta chain). This sample was included in a study of blood T cells in healthy people across ages. This CDR3 comprises 12 residues. CDR1 is DFQATT, CDR2 SNEGSKA, per germline (reference sequence). Trimming stripped 5 bases from V and 6 bases from J, with 13 bases between. The use of a sample-barcoded 5' primer and a J-beta primer mix characterized a second PCR of 7 to 11 cycles. TCRdb re-called the 5' RACE reads through MiXCR, storing one row per CDR3 protein. The sample carries about 730,000 distinct CDR3 sequences, around 46% recorded once. The chain uses TRBV20-1 and TRBJ1-1, with D possibly TRBD1 on 5 matching bases. Sequenced material: blood. The sequence came from a woman aged 55-69 years in good health. The CDR3 reads CSAPQGGAEAFF. The CDR3 nucleotides read TGCAGTGCTCCCCAGGGAGGGGCTGAAGCTTTCTTT.